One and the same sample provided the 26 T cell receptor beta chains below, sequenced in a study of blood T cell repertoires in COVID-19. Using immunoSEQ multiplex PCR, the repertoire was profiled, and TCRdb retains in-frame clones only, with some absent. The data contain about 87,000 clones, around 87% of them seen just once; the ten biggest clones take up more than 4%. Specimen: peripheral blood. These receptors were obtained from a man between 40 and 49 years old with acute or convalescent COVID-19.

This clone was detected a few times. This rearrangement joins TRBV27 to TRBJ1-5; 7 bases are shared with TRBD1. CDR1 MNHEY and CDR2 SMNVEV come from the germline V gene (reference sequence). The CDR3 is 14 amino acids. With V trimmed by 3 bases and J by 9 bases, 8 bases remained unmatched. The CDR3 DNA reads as TGTGCCAGCAGTTTGAGACAGGGTGGATCGCCCCAGCATTTT. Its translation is CASSLRQGGSPQHF.

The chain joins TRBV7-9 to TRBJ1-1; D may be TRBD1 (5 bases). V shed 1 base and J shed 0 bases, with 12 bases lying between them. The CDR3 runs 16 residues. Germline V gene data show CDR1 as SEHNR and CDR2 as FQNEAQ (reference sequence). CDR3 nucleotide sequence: TGTGCCAGCAGCTTAGATCAGGGAGGGGTGAACACTGAAGCTTTCTTT. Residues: CASSLDQGGVNTEAFF. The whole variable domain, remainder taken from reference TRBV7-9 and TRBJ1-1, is DTGVSQNPRHKITKRGQNVTFRCDPISEHNRLYWYRQTLGQGPEFLTYFQNEAQLEKSRLLSDRFSAERPKGSFSTLEIQRTEQGDSAMYLCASSLDQGGVNTEAFFGQGTRLTVV.

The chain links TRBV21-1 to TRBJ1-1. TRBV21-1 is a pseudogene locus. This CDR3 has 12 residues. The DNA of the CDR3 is TGTGCCAGCATGAGAGGGAGGTGGGAAGCTTTCTTT. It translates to CASMRGRWEAFF.

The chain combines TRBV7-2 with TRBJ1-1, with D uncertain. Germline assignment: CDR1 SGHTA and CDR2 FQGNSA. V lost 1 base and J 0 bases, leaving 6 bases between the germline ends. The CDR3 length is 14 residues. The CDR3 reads CASSLGAMNTEAFF. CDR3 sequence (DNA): TGTGCCAGCAGCTTAGGGGCGATGAACACTGAAGCTTTCTTT.

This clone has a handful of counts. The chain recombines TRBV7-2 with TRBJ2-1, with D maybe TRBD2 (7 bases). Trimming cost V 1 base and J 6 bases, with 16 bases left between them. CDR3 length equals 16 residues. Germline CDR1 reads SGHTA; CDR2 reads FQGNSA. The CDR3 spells CASSLGGGRRGNEQFF. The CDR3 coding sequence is TGTGCCAGCAGCTTAGGGGGGGGCCGGAGGGGCAATGAGCAGTTCTTC.

DNA of the CDR3: TGTGCCAGCAGCTTAGTTCCGGCTAGCGGAACAGATACGCAGTATTTT. This sequence encodes CASSLVPASGTDTQYF. The chain carries TRBV5-5 and TRBJ2-3; 7 bases agree with TRBD2. The CDR3 is made up of 16 amino acids. Trimming cost V 2 bases and J 3 bases; bases outside gene matches: 9. Looked up from germline, CDR1 is SGHKS and CDR2 is YYEKEE (reference sequence).

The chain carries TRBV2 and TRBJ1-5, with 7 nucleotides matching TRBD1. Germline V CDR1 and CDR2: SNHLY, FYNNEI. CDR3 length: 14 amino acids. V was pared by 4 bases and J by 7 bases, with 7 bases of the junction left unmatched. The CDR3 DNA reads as TGTGCCAGCAGTGGCCGGGCAGGGGGGCAGCCCCAGCATTTT. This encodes CASSGRAGGQPQHF.

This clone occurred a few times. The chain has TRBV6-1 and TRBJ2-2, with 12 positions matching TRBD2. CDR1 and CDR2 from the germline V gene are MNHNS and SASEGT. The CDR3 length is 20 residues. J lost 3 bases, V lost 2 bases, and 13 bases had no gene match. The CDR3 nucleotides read TGTGCCAGCAGTGAATGGGCTAGCGGGGGGGCCTTCGCCCACACCGGGGAGCTGTTTTTT. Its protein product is CASSEWASGGAFAHTGELFF.

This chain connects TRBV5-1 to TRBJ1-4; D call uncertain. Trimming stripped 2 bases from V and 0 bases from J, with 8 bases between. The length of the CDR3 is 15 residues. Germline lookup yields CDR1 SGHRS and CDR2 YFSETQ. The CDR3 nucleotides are TGCGCCAGCAGCTTCGGAGAGGCAACTAATGAAAAACTGTTTTTT. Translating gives CASSFGEATNEKLFF.

CDR3 bases: TGTGCCAGCAGCTTGGAGGGAGGGATGGGTTCACCCCTCCACTTT. As protein: CASSLEGGMGSPLHF. The chain uses TRBV5-4 and TRBJ1-6; D unresolved. Germline-derived CDR1 and CDR2 are SGHNT and YYREEE (reference sequence). The CDR3 consists of 15 residues. V lost 0 bases and J lost 9, with 13 bases in between.

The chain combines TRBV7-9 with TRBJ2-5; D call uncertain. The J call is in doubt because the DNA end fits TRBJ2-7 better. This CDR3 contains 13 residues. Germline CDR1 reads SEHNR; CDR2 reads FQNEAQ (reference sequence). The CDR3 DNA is TGTGCCAGCAGCCCCCCGAGCTCCTACGAGCAGTACTTC. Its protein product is CASSPPSSYEQYF.

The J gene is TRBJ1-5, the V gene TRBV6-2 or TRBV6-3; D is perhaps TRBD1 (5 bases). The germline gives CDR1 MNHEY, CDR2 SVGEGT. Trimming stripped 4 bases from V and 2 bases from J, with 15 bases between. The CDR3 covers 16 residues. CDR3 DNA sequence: TGTGCCAGCAGTTCCCCCCGTAGGGGCGGCAATCAGCCCCAGCATTTT. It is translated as CASSSPRRGGNQPQHF.

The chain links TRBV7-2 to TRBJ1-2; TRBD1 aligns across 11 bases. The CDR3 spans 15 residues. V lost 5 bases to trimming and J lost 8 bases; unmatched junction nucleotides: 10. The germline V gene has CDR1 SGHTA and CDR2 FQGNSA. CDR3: CASSPEGQGVGGYTF. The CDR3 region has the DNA TGTGCCAGCAGCCCCGAGGGACAGGGGGTAGGAGGCTACACCTTC.

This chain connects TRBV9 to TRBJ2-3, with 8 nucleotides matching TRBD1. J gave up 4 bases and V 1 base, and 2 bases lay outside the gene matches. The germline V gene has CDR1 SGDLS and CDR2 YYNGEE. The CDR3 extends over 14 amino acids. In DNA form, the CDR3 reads TGTGCCAGCAGCGTATCAGGGGGCGCAGATACGCAGTATTTT. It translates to CASSVSGGADTQYF.

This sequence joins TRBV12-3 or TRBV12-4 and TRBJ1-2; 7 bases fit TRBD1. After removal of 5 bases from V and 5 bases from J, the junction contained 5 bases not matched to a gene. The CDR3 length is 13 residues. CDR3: CASSTGTDYGYTF. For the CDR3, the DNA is TGTGCCAGCAGTACCGGGACAGATTATGGCTACACCTTC.

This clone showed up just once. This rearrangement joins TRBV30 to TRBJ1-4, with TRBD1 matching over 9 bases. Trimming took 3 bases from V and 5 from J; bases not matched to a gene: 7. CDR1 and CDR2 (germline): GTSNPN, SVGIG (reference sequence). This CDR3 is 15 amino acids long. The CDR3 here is CAWRGQGGQNEKLFF. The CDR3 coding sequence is TGTGCCTGGAGGGGACAGGGAGGTCAGAATGAAAAACTGTTTTTT.

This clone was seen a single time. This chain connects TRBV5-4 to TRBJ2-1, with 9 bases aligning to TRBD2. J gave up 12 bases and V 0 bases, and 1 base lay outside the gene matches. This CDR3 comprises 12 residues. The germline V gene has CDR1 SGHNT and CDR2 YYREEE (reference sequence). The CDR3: CASSLEAGGQFF. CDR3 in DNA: TGTGCCAGCAGCTTGGAAGCGGGAGGGCAGTTCTTC. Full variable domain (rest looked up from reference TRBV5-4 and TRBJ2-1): ETGVTQSPTHLIKTRGQQVTLRCSSQSGHNTVSWYQQALGQGPQFIFQYYREEENGRGNFPPRFSGLQFPNYSSELNVNALELDDSALYLCASSLEAGGQFFGPGTRLTVL.

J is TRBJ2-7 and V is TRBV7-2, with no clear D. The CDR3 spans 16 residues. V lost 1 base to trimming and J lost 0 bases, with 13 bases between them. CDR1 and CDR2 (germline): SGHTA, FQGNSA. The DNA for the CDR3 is TGTGCCAGCAGCTTAGAAGCAGGCACCAGCTCCTACGAGCAGTACTTC. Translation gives CASSLEAGTSSYEQYF.

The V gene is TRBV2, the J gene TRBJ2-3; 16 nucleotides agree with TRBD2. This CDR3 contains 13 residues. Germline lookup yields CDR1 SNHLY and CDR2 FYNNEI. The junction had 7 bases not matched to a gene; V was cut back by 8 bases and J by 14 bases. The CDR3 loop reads CASGGTSGRAWYF. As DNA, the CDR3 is TGTGCCAGCGGGGGGACTAGCGGGAGGGCCTGGTATTTT.

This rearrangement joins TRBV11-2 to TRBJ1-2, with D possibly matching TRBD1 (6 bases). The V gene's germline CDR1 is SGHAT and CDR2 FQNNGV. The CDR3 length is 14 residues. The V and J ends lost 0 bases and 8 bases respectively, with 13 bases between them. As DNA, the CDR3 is TGTGCCAGCAGCTTAGATCAAACAGGGTGGGGCTACACCTTC. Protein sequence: CASSLDQTGWGYTF.

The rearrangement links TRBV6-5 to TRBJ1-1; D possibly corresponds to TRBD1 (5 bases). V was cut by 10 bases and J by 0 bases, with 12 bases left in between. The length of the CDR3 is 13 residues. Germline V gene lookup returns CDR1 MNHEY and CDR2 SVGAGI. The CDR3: CATFPTVNTEAFF. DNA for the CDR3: TGTGCCACCTTCCCGACAGTGAACACTGAAGCTTTCTTT.

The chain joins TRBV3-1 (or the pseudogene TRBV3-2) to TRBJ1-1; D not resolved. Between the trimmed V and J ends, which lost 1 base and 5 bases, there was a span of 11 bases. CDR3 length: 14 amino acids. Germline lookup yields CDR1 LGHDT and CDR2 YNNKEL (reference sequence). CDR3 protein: CASSQGTRETEAFF. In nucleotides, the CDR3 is TGTGCCAGCAGCCAAGGCACACGGGAGACTGAAGCTTTCTTT.

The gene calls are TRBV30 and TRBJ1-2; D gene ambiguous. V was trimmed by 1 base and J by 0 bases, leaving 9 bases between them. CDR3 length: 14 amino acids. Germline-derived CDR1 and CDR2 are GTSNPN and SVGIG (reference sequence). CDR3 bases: TGTGCCTGGAGTGGAGGCAGCCCTAACTATGGCTACACCTTC. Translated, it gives CAWSGGSPNYGYTF. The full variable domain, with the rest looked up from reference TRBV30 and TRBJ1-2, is SQTIHQWPATLVQPVGSPLSLECTVEGTSNPNLYWYRQAAGRGLQLLFYSVGIGQISSEVPQNLSASRPQDRQFILSSKKLLLSDSGFYLCAWSGGSPNYGYTFGSGTRLTVV.

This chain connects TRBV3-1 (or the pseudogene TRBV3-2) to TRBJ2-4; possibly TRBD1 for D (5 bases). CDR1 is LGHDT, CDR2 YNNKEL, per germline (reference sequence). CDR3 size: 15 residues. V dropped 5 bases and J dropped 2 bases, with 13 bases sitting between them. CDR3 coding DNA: TGTGCCAGCAGCGTCCAGGGTTTAACCAAAAACATTCAGTACTTC. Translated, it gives CASSVQGLTKNIQYF.

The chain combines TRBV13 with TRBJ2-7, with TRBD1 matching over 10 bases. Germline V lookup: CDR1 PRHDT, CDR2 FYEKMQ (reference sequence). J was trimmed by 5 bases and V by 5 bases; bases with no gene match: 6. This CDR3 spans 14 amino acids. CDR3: CASSPGDRGNEQYF. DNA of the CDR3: TGTGCCAGCAGCCCCGGGGACAGGGGCAACGAGCAGTACTTC.

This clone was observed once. This CDR3 is CASRNGLNEKLFF. The CDR3 nucleotides are TGTGCCAGCAGAAACGGTTTAAATGAAAAACTGTTTTTT. The chain recombines TRBV2 with TRBJ1-4; no reliable D call. The V gene lost 6 bases and the J gene lost 5 bases, with 10 bases spanning the gap. This CDR3 is built from 13 residues. Germline V lookup: CDR1 SNHLY, CDR2 FYNNEI.